This TCR beta chain was recorded in a study of T cell changes during pregnancy in multiple sclerosis. With regard to this clone: Mismatch with germline at one junction end may stem from a read error.

Some clones are missing from TCRdb's copy, which holds only in-frame ones; the method was immunoSEQ multiplex PCR. The top ten clones hold approximately 0.47% of a sample with about 36,000 clones, 91% of them seen once. The CDR3 totals 13 residues. Germline assignment: CDR1 MNHNS and CDR2 SASEGT. The chain carries TRBV6-1 and TRBJ1-4, with unresolved D. The origin of this receptor is a female donor in good health, enrolled as a control in a pregnancy study. The input for sequencing was CD4+ T cells from peripheral blood mononuclear cells, taken in the second trimester of pregnancy. The CDR3 reads CASSEAGGSSPHF. The CDR3 DNA is TGTGCCAGCAGTGAAGCGGGTGGGTCTAGCCCCCACTTT.